This T cell receptor beta chain was obtained from a study of blood T cell repertoires in COVID-19. Background on the study: Researchers got acute and convalescent COVID-19 samples from the United States, Italy and Spain. T cells, B-cell-depleted T cells, or PBMCs supplied cDNA or gDNA.

The CDR3 spans 19 residues. Trimming removed 5 bases at V and 1 base at J, with 24 bases between. CDR1 SGHTA and CDR2 FQGNSA come from the germline V gene. Per the original methods: Amplifying reference gene primers gave estimates of nucleated cell counts. Clones were read by immunoSEQ multiplex PCR, and TCRdb kept only the in-frame ones, dropping some. That table is the source of V, J and clone size, and D and trimming were worked out from the DNA. The table shows around 320,000 clones, with around 90% occurring only once. Sequenced: peripheral blood. This clonotype was obtained from a man aged 18-30 years with active or convalescent COVID-19. This rearrangement joins TRBV7-2 to TRBJ1-5, with TRBD1 as a possible D gene (6 bases). The CDR3 is CASSPTRQDKGPSNQPQHF. In DNA, the CDR3 is TGTGCCAGCAGCCCAACTCGACAGGACAAAGGCCCCAGCAATCAGCCCCAGCATTTT.